The clone carrying this T cell receptor (beta chain) was counted once. The antigen is undetermined. The data were obtained in a study of OX40 agonist ivuxolimab in advanced cancers. Regarding the study as a whole: Expanded peripheral T-cell antigen specificity went undetermined.

Repertoires were generated with immunoSEQ multiplex PCR, while TCRdb's copy carries only in-frame clones and drops some. The top ten clones hold more than 2% of a sample with about 74,000 clones, almost 85% of them seen once. V lost 1 base and J 0 bases, leaving 10 bases between the germline ends. The germline V gene has CDR1 SNHLY and CDR2 FYNNEI. The CDR3 loop spans 16 amino acids. V and J are TRBV2 and TRBJ2-1; D remains ambiguous. This TCR was recovered from an adult with an advanced solid tumor such as melanoma, head and neck, liver or kidney cancer. The material sequenced was CD4+ or CD8+ T cells sorted from blood, taken in a trial of the OX40 agonist ivuxolimab. CDR3 in DNA: TGTGCCAGCAGTGAAGAGGGCCGGAGCTCCTACAATGAGCAGTTCTTC. Protein: CASSEEGRSSYNEQFF.